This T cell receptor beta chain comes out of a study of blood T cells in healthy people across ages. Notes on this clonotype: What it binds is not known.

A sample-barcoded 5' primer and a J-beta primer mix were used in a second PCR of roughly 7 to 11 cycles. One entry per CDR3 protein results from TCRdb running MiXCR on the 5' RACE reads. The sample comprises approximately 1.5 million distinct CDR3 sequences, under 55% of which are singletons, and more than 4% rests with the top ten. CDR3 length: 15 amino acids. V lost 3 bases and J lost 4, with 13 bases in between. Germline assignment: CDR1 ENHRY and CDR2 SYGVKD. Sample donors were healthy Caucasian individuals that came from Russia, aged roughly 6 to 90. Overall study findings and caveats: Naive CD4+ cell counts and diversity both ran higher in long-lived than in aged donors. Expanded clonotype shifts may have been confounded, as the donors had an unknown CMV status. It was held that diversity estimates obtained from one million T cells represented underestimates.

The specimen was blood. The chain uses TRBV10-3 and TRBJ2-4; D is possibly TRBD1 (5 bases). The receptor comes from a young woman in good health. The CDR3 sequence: CAISDWQGQKNIQYF. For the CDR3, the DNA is TGTGCCATCAGTGATTGGCAGGGCCAAAAAAACATTCAGTACTTC.